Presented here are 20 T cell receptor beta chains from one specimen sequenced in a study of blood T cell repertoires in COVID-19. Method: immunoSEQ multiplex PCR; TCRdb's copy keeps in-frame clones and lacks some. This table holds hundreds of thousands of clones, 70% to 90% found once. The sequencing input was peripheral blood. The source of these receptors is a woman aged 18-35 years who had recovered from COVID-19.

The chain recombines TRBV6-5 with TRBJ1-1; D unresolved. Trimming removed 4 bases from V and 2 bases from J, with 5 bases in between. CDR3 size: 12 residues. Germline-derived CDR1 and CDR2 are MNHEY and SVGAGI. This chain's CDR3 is CASSSTNTEAFF. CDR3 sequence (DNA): TGTGCCAGCAGTTCCACAAACACTGAAGCTTTCTTT.

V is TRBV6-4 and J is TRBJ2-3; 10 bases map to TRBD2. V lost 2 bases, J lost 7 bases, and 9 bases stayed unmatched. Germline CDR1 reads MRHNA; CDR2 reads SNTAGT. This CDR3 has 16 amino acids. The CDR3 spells CASSDQFPSGRHTQYF. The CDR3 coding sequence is TGTGCCAGCAGTGACCAGTTCCCTAGCGGGAGACATACGCAGTATTTT.

DNA of the CDR3: TGTGCCAGCAGCTTACCTAGCGGAAGCTCCTACAATGAGCAGTTCTTC. Its translation: CASSLPSGSSYNEQFF. This chain connects TRBV13 to TRBJ2-1; 7 bases align to TRBD2. Looked up from germline, CDR1 is PRHDT and CDR2 is FYEKMQ (reference sequence). This CDR3 contains 16 residues. V shed 2 bases and J 0 bases; nucleotides not matched to a gene: 4.

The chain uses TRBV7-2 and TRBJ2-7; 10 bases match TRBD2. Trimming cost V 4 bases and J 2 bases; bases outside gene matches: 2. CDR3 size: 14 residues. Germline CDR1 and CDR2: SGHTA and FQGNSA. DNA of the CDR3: TGTGCCAGCAGCTCCAGCGGGAGGGCCTACGAGCAGTACTTC. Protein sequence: CASSSSGRAYEQYF.

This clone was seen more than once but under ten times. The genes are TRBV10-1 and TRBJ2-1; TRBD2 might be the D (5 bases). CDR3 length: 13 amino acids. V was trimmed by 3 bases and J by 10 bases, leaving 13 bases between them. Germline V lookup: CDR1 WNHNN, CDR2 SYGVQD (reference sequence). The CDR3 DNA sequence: TGCGCCAGCAGTGATTCCCCGGAGGAGGAGCAGTTCTTC. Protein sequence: CASSDSPEEEQFF.

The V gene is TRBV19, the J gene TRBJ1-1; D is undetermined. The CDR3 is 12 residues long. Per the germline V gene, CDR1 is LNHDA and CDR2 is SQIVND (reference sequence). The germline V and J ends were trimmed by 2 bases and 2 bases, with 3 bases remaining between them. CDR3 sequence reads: CASSIPNTEAFF. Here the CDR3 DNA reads TGTGCCAGTAGTATACCTAACACTGAAGCTTTCTTT. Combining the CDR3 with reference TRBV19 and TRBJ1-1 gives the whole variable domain DGGITQSPKYLFRKEGQNVTLSCEQNLNHDAMYWYRQDPGQGLRLIYYSQIVNDFQKGDIAEGYSVSREKKESFPLTVTSAQKNPTAFYLCASSIPNTEAFFGQGTRLTVV.

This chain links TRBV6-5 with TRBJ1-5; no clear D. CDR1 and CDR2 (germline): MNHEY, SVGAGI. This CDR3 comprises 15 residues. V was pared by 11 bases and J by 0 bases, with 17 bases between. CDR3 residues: CAAKSTLFSNQPQHF. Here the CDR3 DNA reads TGTGCCGCCAAAAGCACCTTATTTAGCAATCAGCCCCAGCATTTT.

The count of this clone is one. In DNA form, the CDR3 reads TGTGCCAGCAGCCCACTAGCGGCCGATACGCAGTATTTT. This translates into CASSPLAADTQYF. The chain joins TRBV7-9 to TRBJ2-3; TRBD2 agrees at 8 bases. This CDR3 spans 13 amino acids. Germline V CDR1 and CDR2: SEHNR, FQNEAQ (reference sequence). The V gene end was trimmed by 5 bases and the J gene end by 6 bases; junction bases not matched to a gene: 4.

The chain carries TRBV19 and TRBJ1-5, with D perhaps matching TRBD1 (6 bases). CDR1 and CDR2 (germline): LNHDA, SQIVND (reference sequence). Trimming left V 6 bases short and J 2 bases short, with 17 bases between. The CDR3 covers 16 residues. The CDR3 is CASRAPGEGRNQPQHF. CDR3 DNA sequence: TGTGCCAGTAGGGCCCCAGGGGAAGGACGCAATCAGCCCCAGCATTTT.

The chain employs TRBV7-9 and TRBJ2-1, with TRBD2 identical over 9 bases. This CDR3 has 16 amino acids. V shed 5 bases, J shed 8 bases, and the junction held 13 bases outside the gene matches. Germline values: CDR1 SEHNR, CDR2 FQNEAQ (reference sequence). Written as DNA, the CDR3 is TGTGCCAGCAGCGATATGTTGCTAGCGGGAATGTATGAGCAGTTCTTC. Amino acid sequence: CASSDMLLAGMYEQFF.

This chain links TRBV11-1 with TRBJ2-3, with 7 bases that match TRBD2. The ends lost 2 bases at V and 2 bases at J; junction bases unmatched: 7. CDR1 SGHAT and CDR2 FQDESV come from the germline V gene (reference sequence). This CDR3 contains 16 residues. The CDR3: CASSLRKAGPTDTQYF. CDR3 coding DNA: TGTGCCAGCAGCTTACGAAAAGCGGGACCCACAGATACGCAGTATTTT.

CDR3: CASTEREGWGDTEAFF. The CDR3 nucleotides are TGCGCCAGCACCGAGCGGGAGGGATGGGGGGACACTGAAGCTTTCTTT. The genes are TRBV5-1 and TRBJ1-1; D is perhaps TRBD1 (5 bases). The CDR3 has 16 amino acids. The V and J ends lost 6 bases and 3 bases respectively, with 21 bases between them. Germline V gene data show CDR1 as SGHRS and CDR2 as YFSETQ.

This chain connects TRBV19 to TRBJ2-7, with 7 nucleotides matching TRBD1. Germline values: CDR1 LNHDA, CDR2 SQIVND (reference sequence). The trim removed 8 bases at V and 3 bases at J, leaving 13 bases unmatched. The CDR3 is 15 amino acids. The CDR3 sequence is CASRTTGTAVYEQYF. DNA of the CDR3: TGTGCCAGTCGCACCACCGGGACAGCGGTCTACGAGCAGTACTTC.

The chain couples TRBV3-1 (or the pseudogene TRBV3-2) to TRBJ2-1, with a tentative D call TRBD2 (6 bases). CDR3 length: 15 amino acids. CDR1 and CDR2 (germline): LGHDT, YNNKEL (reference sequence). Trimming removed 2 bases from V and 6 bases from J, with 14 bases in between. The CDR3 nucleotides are TGTGCCAGCAGCCAATCGGGCGGGATCCCCAATGAGCAGTTCTTC. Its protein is CASSQSGGIPNEQFF.

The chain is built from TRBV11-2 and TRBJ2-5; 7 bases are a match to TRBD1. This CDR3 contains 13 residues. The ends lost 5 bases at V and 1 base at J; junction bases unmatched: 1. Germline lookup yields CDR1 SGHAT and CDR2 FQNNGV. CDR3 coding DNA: TGTGCCAGCAGCCGGGACAGCCAAGAGACCCAGTACTTC. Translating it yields CASSRDSQETQYF.

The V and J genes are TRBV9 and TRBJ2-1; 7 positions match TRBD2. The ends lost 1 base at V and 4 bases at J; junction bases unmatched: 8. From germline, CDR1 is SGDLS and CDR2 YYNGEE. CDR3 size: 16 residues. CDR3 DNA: TGTGCCAGCAGCGTATCAGGCGGGAGTGATTACAATGAGCAGTTCTTC. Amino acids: CASSVSGGSDYNEQFF. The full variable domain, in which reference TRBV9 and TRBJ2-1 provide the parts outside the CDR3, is DSGVTQTPKHLITATGQRVTLRCSPRSGDLSVYWYQQSLDQGLQFLIQYYNGEERAKGNILERFSAQQFPDLHSELNLSSLELGDSALYFCASSVSGGSDYNEQFFGPGTRLTVL.

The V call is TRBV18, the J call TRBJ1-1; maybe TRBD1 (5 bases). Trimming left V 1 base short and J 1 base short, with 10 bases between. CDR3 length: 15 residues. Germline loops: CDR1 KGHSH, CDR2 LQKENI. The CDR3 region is CASSPLRASNTEAFF. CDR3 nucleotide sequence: TGTGCCAGCTCACCACTCAGGGCGTCGAACACTGAAGCTTTCTTT.

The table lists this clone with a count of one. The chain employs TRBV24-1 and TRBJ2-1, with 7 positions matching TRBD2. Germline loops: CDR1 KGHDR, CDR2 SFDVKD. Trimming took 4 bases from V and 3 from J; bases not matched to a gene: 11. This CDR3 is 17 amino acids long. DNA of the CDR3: TGTGCCACCAGTGACCTTGGGTCAGCGGGACTCTACAATGAGCAGTTCTTC. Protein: CATSDLGSAGLYNEQFF.

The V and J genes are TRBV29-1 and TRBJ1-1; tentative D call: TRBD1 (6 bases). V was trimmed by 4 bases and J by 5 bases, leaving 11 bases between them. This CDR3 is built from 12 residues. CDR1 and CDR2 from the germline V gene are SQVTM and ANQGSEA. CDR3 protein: CSVVSGATEAFF. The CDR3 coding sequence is TGCAGCGTTGTCTCAGGGGCGACTGAAGCTTTCTTT.

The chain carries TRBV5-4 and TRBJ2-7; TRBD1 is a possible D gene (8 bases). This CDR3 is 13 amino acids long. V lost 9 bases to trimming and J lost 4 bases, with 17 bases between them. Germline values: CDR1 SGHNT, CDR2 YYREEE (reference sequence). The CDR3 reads CAIQGGLLYEQYF. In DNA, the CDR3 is TGTGCCATACAGGGGGGGTTATTGTACGAGCAGTACTTC.